The 6 T cell receptor beta chains in this list originate from one sample, sequenced in a study of human T cells and chemical hapten exposure. Time point reported: pre-sensitization, week 0. Noted treatment: therapeutic diphenylcyclopropenone sensitization with weekly scalp DPC. TCRdb reprocessed the RACE reads with MiXCR, giving one entry per CDR3 protein. The repertoire includes 380,000 or so distinct CDR3 sequences, around 5% of them detected once, and over 7% sits in the top ten. Specimen: whole blood, collected in connection with sensitization to the hapten diphenylcyclopropenone (DPC). These TCRs come from a woman aged 18-29 years with alopecia areata. Some clones in this sample may be carry-over from other donors' samples.

This clonotype has only a few counts. The chain combines TRBV27 with TRBJ1-5, with D hard to call. V lost 2 bases, J lost 3 bases, and 8 bases lay in between. CDR3 length: 14 residues. Looked up from germline, CDR1 is MNHEY and CDR2 is SMNVEV (reference sequence). As DNA, the CDR3 is TGTGCCAGCAGTTTAATTAGTAACAATCAGCCCCAGCATTTT. Residues: CASSLISNNQPQHF.

There are many counts of this clonotype. The chain combines TRBV2 with TRBJ2-7; no firm D call. V gave up 6 bases and J gave up 3 bases, with 12 bases separating them. The germline CDR1 and CDR2 sequences are SNHLY and FYNNEI. The CDR3 extends over 13 amino acids. CDR3 in amino acids: CASSDWEGYEQYF. The CDR3 DNA reads TGTGCCAGCAGCGACTGGGAAGGCTACGAGCAGTACTTC.

This clonotype was observed a handful of times. The V and J genes are TRBV6-5 and TRBJ1-1, with 7 positions matching TRBD1. Germline loops: CDR1 MNHEY, CDR2 SVGAGI. This CDR3 has 17 amino acids. V dropped 3 bases and J dropped 2; count of bases not matched to a gene: 12. The DNA of the CDR3 is TGTGCCAGCAGTTATCACAGGGGAGTTACTGGAAACACTGAAGCTTTCTTT. Its protein product is CASSYHRGVTGNTEAFF.

The table lists this clonotype with many counts. J is TRBJ1-1 and V is TRBV6-2 or TRBV6-3; 8 bases line up with TRBD1. The J segment lost 8 bases and the V segment lost 6 bases, leaving 5 bases of the junction unmatched. This CDR3 region has 12 residues. Germline lookup yields CDR1 MNHEY and CDR2 SVGEGT. CDR3 in amino acids: CASSQGAPEAFF. CDR3 nucleotides: TGTGCCAGCAGCCAGGGGGCTCCCGAAGCTTTCTTT.

The table lists this clonotype with many counts. The chain joins TRBV29-1 to TRBJ2-7; possible D gene TRBD2, 7 bases. Germline V CDR1 and CDR2: SQVTM, ANQGSEA. CDR3 size: 13 residues. Trimming stripped 4 bases from V and 4 bases from J, with 14 bases between. CDR3 DNA sequence: TGCAGCGTTGTAGGGGGGGAAAGGTACGAGCAGTACTTC. Its translation: CSVVGGERYEQYF.

This clonotype appeared many times. The chain uses TRBV5-4 and TRBJ1-2, with D unresolved. This CDR3 comprises 13 residues. Germline V lookup: CDR1 SGHNT, CDR2 YYREEE (reference sequence). Trimming removed 2 bases at V and 8 bases at J, with 13 bases between. CDR3 loop: CASSLPLVIGYTF. DNA of the CDR3: TGTGCCAGCAGCTTACCTCTCGTTATCGGCTACACCTTC. The full variable domain, with the rest looked up from reference TRBV5-4 and TRBJ1-2, is ETGVTQSPTHLIKTRGQQVTLRCSSQSGHNTVSWYQQALGQGPQFIFQYYREEENGRGNFPPRFSGLQFPNYSSELNVNALELDDSALYLCASSLPLVIGYTFGSGTRLTVV.